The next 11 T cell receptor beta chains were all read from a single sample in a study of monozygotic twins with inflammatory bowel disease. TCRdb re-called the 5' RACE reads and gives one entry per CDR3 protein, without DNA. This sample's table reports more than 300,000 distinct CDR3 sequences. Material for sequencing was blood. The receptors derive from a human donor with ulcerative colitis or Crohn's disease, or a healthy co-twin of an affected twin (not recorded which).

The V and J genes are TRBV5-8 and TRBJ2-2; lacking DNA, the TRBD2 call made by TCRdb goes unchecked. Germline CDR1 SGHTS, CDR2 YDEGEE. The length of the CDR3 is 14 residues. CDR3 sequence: CASSFRTSAGELFF.

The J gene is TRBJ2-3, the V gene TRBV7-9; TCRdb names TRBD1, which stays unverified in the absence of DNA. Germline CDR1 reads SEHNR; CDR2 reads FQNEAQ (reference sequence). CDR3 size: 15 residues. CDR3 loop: CASSSQGEPQYTQYF.

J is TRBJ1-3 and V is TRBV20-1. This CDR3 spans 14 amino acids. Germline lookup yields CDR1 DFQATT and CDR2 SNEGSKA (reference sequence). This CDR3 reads CSASESYSGNTIYF.

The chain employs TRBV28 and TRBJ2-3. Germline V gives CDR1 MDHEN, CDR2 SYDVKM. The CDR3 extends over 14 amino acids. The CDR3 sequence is CASSPRVVTDTQYF.

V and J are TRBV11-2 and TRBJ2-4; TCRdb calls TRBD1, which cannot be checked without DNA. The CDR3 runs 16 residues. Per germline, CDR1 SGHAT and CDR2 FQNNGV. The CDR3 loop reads CASSLTGGLGKNIQYF.

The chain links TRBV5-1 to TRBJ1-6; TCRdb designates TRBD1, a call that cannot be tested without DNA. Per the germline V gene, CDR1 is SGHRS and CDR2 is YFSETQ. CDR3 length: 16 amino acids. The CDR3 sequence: CASSYGGSDRNSPLHF. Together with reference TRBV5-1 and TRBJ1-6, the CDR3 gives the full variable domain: KAGVTQTPRYLIKTRGQQVTLSCSPISGHRSVSWYQQTPGQGLQFLFEYFSETQRNKGNFPGRFSGRQFSNSRSEMNVSTLELGDSALYLCASSYGGSDRNSPLHFGNGTRLTVT.

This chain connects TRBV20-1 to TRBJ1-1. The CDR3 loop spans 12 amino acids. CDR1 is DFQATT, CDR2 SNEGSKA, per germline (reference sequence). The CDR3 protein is CSAIRQQRRAFF.

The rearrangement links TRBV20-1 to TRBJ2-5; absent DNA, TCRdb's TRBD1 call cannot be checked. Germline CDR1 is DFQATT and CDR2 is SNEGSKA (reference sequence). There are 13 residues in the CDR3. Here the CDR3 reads CSAINRGSETQYF.

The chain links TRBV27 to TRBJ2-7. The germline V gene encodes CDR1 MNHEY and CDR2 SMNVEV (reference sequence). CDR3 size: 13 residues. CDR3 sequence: CASSWEGSYEQYF.

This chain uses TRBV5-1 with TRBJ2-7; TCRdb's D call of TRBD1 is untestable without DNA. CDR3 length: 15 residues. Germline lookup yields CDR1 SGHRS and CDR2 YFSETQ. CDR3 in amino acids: CASSLESGETYEQYF.

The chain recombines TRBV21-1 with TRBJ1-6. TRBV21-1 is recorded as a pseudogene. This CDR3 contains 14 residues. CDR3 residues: CASSPPYRVSPLHF.